The clone carrying this T cell receptor (beta chain) came up many times. This record comes from a study of T-cell reconstitution after alpha-beta-depleted transplantation in children. Preparing the TCRbeta library involved the use of unique molecular identifiers. MiXCR, run by TCRdb on the PCR reads, gives a single entry per CDR3 protein. The sample holds hundreds of thousands of distinct CDR3 sequences, over 9.5% seen once. Sample: PBMCs from the stem cell graft donor, taken from the stem cell graft. The source is a human donor who donated a stem cell graft to a child with acute myeloid leukemia.

The CDR3 nucleotides read TGCAGTGCTAGAAAACTAGCGGCTAGGAGGACCCAGTACTTC. This translates into CSARKLAARRTQYF. The chain links TRBV20-1 to TRBJ2-5; 8 bases are shared with TRBD2. The V and J ends lost 2 bases and 7 bases, in that order; junction bases with no gene match: 9. CDR3 length: 14 amino acids. From germline, CDR1 is DFQATT and CDR2 SNEGSKA (reference sequence).